The 19 T cell receptor beta chains reported below all come from one sample, sequenced in a study of CD8+ T cells in alopecia areata. In each case, RNA was isolated and then reverse transcribed into cDNA as the sequencing template. Sequenced by immunoSEQ multiplex PCR; TCRdb stores in-frame clones only, minus some. The sample has about 200,000 clones, 50% to 65% seen once; the top ten hold around 0.46%. The sample was CD4+ T cells sorted from blood, taken at week 0. These receptors originate from a human donor with alopecia areata.

The chain links TRBV30 to TRBJ2-2, with D perhaps TRBD1 (6 bases). V was trimmed by 6 bases and J by 2 bases, leaving 19 bases between them. This CDR3 spans 16 amino acids. Germline V gene lookup returns CDR1 GTSNPN and CDR2 SVGIG (reference sequence). The chain's CDR3 is CACPASGHFNTGELFF. DNA for the CDR3: TGTGCCTGTCCTGCATCGGGACACTTCAACACCGGGGAGCTGTTTTTT.

This chain connects TRBV7-7 to TRBJ2-7, with 8 bases aligning to TRBD2. This CDR3 contains 12 residues. Per the germline V gene, CDR1 is SSHAT and CDR2 is FNYEAQ (reference sequence). Unmatched junction bases numbered 10, after V lost 5 bases and J lost 13 bases. The CDR3 DNA sequence: TGTGCCAGCAGCCACAAAGGGACTAGAGGATACTTC. This codes for CASSHKGTRGYF.

There are a few counts of this clone. The chain links TRBV19 to TRBJ2-2; TRBD2 matches 11 bases. Per germline, CDR1 LNHDA and CDR2 SQIVND (reference sequence). This CDR3 has 15 residues. Losses at the gene ends were 5 bases for V and 6 bases for J; bases not matched to a gene: 5. CDR3 sequence: CASSRLAGWAGELFF. The CDR3 region has the DNA TGTGCCAGTAGTCGACTAGCGGGATGGGCCGGGGAGCTGTTTTTT. The full variable domain, with the rest looked up from reference TRBV19 and TRBJ2-2, is DGGITQSPKYLFRKEGQNVTLSCEQNLNHDAMYWYRQDPGQGLRLIYYSQIVNDFQKGDIAEGYSVSREKKESFPLTVTSAQKNPTAFYLCASSRLAGWAGELFFGEGSRLTVL.

J is TRBJ2-7 and V is TRBV29-1; D is ambiguous. The CDR3 length is 11 residues. Looked up from germline, CDR1 is SQVTM and CDR2 is ANQGSEA. Trimming took 4 bases from V and 1 from J, leaving 5 bases between them. The CDR3 reads CSVADSYEQYF. CDR3 DNA sequence: TGCAGCGTTGCGGATTCCTACGAGCAGTACTTC.

The chain links TRBV30 to TRBJ1-6, with unresolved D. The CDR3 covers 14 residues. Trimming stripped 0 bases from V and 7 bases from J, with 10 bases between. Germline assignment: CDR1 GTSNPN and CDR2 SVGIG (reference sequence). CDR3 nucleotide sequence: TGTGCCTGGAGTGTTGGACGGGTAAATTCACCCCTCCACTTT. Protein product: CAWSVGRVNSPLHF.

The genes are TRBV7-9 and TRBJ1-1; 8 bases map to TRBD1. This CDR3 has 14 amino acids. The germline V gene has CDR1 SEHNR and CDR2 FQNEAQ (reference sequence). Trimming cost V 5 bases and J 4 bases; bases outside gene matches: 6. The CDR3 coding sequence is TGTGCCAGCAGCAAAAAACAGGGGGTCACTGAAGCTTTCTTT. Encoded protein: CASSKKQGVTEAFF.

This chain links TRBV7-3 with TRBJ1-5, with D possibly TRBD1 on 5 matching bases. The germline V gene has CDR1 SGHTA and CDR2 FQGTGA. This CDR3 comprises 13 residues. Trimming removed 5 bases from V and 3 bases from J, with 8 bases in between. CDR3 bases: TGTGCCAGCAGCGAGGGGAACAATCAGCCCCAGCATTTT. As protein: CASSEGNNQPQHF.

This clone came up once. The chain is built from TRBV7-9 and TRBJ1-2; D not resolved. Per germline, CDR1 SEHNR and CDR2 FQNEAQ (reference sequence). V was clipped by 1 base and J by 9 bases, with 15 bases between them. The CDR3 has 14 amino acids. The CDR3 reads CASSLDPQLESYTF. The DNA of the CDR3 is TGTGCCAGCAGCTTAGACCCACAGTTGGAGAGCTACACCTTC.

The chain couples TRBV14 to TRBJ2-7, with no clear D. Trimming removed 1 base at V and 2 bases at J, with 9 bases between. Looked up from germline, CDR1 is SGHDN and CDR2 is FVKESK. The CDR3 loop spans 14 amino acids. The CDR3 region is CASSQAIIPYEQYF. DNA for the CDR3: TGTGCCAGCAGCCAAGCCATCATCCCCTACGAGCAGTACTTC.

A few counts support this clone. This chain links TRBV5-4 with TRBJ2-5; 13 bases fit TRBD2. The germline V gene encodes CDR1 SGHNT and CDR2 YYREEE (reference sequence). The CDR3 length is 16 residues. V lost 4 bases to trimming and J lost 5 bases; unmatched junction nucleotides: 8. Here the CDR3 reads CASSPATSGRWETQYF. The CDR3 coding sequence is TGTGCCAGCAGCCCGGCGACTAGCGGGAGGTGGGAGACCCAGTACTTC.

This chain links TRBV29-1 with TRBJ1-1; the D is unclear. Germline CDR1 reads SQVTM; CDR2 reads ANQGSEA. V lost 6 bases and J lost 1, with 6 bases in between. The CDR3 runs to 11 residues. The CDR3, as DNA: TGCAGCGTCAAGGGGAACACTGAAGCTTTCTTT. This sequence encodes CSVKGNTEAFF. The complete variable domain, with remaining parts taken from reference TRBV29-1 and TRBJ1-1, reads SAVISQKPSRDICQRGTSLTIQCQVDSQVTMMFWYRQQPGQSLTLIATANQGSEATYESGFVIDKFPISRPNLTFSTLTVSNMSPEDSSIYLCSVKGNTEAFFGQGTRLTVV.

The chain employs TRBV18 and TRBJ1-1, with a possible D match to TRBD1 (6 bases). Germline lookup yields CDR1 KGHSH and CDR2 LQKENI. V shed 4 bases and J shed 1 base, with 10 bases lying between them. CDR3 length equals 14 residues. The CDR3 sequence: CASSRDRTNTEAFF. The CDR3 DNA reads TGTGCCAGCTCACGCGACAGGACGAACACTGAAGCTTTCTTT.

The chain couples TRBV2 to TRBJ2-2; TRBD1 matches at 9 bases. CDR1 is SNHLY, CDR2 FYNNEI, per germline. The ends lost 5 bases at V and 2 bases at J; junction bases unmatched: 6. The CDR3 loop spans 16 amino acids. The CDR3 DNA follows: TGTGCCAGCAGTTACGACAGGGGGTTTAACACCGGGGAGCTGTTTTTT. This translates into CASSYDRGFNTGELFF.

V gene TRBV6-6 combines with J gene TRBJ2-1; D might be TRBD2 (5 bases). Germline CDR1 is MNHNY and CDR2 is SVGAGI (reference sequence). This CDR3 contains 13 residues. With 4 bases removed from V and 5 bases from J, the gap between germline ends came to 9 bases. The CDR3 is CASSSLGHNEQFF. As DNA, the CDR3 is TGTGCCAGCAGTTCACTAGGACACAATGAGCAGTTCTTC.

CDR3 sequence (DNA): TGTGCCAGCAGCCGACTGACAGGGGGCAGTTCCTACAATGAGCAGTTCTTC. Its translation: CASSRLTGGSSYNEQFF. The rearrangement joins TRBV11-2 to TRBJ2-1; 10 nucleotides match TRBD1. Germline CDR1 is SGHAT and CDR2 is FQNNGV. The length of the CDR3 is 17 residues. The V and J ends lost 5 bases and 1 base, in that order; junction bases with no gene match: 8.

This clone was found once. The chain couples TRBV6-5 to TRBJ2-7; TRBD1 matches 11 bases. The J segment lost 4 bases and the V segment lost 5 bases, leaving 4 bases of the junction unmatched. The V gene's germline CDR1 is MNHEY and CDR2 SVGAGI. The CDR3 length is 14 residues. The CDR3 spells CASSRDRGSYEQYF. The CDR3 coding sequence is TGTGCCAGCAGTAGGGACAGGGGGTCGTACGAGCAGTACTTC.

The J gene is TRBJ2-1, the V gene TRBV6-5; 9 bases agree with TRBD2. With V trimmed by 6 bases and J by 16 bases, 13 bases remained unmatched. CDR3 length: 13 amino acids. Germline-derived CDR1 and CDR2 are MNHEY and SVGAGI. The CDR3 DNA follows: TGTGCCAGCAGGCCTACTAGCGGGTCCTCCTGCTTCTTC. It codes for CASRPTSGSSCFF.

This clone occurred a few times. The V call is TRBV9, the J call TRBJ2-3, with D uncertain. CDR1 is SGDLS and CDR2 is YYNGEE in the germline V gene. The V gene lost 3 bases and the J gene lost 2 bases, with 4 bases spanning the gap. The CDR3 consists of 12 residues. CDR3 region: CASSADTDTQYF. The CDR3 nucleotides read TGTGCCAGCAGCGCAGACACAGATACGCAGTATTTT.

The chain combines TRBV29-1 with TRBJ2-7; 7 nucleotides line up with TRBD1. The V gene end was trimmed by 6 bases and the J gene end by 5 bases; junction bases not matched to a gene: 7. Germline CDR1 and CDR2: SQVTM and ANQGSEA. CDR3 length: 12 residues. CDR3 residues: CSVRQGQNEQYF. The CDR3 nucleotides read TGCAGCGTCCGACAGGGACAAAACGAGCAGTACTTC.